This T cell receptor beta chain was retrieved from a study of blood T cell repertoires in COVID-19. As for the study in general: Spain, Italy and the United States supplied samples that represented acute and convalescent COVID-19. T cells, B-cell-depleted T cells, or PBMCs provided the cDNA or gDNA that served as material.

In the authors' methods: Estimation of nucleated cell counts was performed using reference gene primer amplification. Assay: immunoSEQ multiplex PCR; the TCRdb copy retains only in-frame clones and omits some. V, J and clone size reflect that table, while D and trimming were determined from the DNA. Among 45,000 to 65,000 clones, roughly nine tenths were seen once, and the ten largest hold roughly a quarter. V shed 3 bases, J shed 7 bases, and the junction held 8 bases outside the gene matches. This CDR3 is built from 15 residues. Germline V gene lookup returns CDR1 KGHDR and CDR2 SFDVKD. V usage is TRBV24-1 and J usage is TRBJ2-3, with 8 bases fitting TRBD1. Sequencing was carried out using peripheral blood. The clonotype originates from a human donor in a cohort sampled during active COVID-19. The CDR3 DNA sequence: TGTGCCACCAGTGATCCCGGAGGACAGGGACATACGCAGTATTTT. Translation gives CATSDPGGQGHTQYF.